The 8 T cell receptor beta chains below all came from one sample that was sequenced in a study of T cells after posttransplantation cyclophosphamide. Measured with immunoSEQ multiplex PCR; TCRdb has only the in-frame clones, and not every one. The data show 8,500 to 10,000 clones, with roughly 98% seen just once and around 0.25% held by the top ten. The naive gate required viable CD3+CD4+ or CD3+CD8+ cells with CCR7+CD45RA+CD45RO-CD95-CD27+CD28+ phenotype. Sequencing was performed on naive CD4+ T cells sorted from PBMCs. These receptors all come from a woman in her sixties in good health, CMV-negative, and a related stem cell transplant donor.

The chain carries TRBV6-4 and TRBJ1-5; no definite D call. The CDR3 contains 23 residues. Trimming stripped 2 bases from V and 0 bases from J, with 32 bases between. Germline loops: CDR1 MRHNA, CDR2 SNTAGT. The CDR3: CASSDGEKGNNQYPKNSNQPQHF. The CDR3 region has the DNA TGTGCCAGCAGTGACGGGGAGAAGGGTAATAATCAATATCCCAAAAATAGCAATCAGCCCCAGCATTTT.

CDR3 in amino acids: CASSILTSGWETQYF. Written as DNA, the CDR3 is TGTGCCAGTAGTATCCTAACCTCGGGGTGGGAGACCCAGTACTTC. The genes are TRBV19 and TRBJ2-5, with TRBD2 as a possible D gene (5 bases). V lost 3 bases and J lost 5, with 16 bases in between. CDR1 and CDR2 from the germline V gene are LNHDA and SQIVND (reference sequence). There are 15 residues in the CDR3.

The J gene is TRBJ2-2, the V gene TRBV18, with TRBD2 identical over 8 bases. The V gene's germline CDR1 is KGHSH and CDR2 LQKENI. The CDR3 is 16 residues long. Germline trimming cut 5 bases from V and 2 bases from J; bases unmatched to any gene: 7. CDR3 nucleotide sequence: TGTGCCAGCTCAACGACGACTAGCGCTAACACCGGGGAGCTGTTTTTT. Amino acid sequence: CASSTTTSANTGELFF.

CDR3 sequence (DNA): TGTGCCAGCAGCCGCTTATTGAACCTCGGGGGCTACACCTTC. As protein: CASSRLLNLGGYTF. The V gene is TRBV5-6, the J gene TRBJ1-2; no definite D call. Trimming stripped 4 bases from V and 8 bases from J, with 18 bases between. CDR3 length: 14 residues. Germline V gene lookup returns CDR1 SGHDT and CDR2 YYEEEE.

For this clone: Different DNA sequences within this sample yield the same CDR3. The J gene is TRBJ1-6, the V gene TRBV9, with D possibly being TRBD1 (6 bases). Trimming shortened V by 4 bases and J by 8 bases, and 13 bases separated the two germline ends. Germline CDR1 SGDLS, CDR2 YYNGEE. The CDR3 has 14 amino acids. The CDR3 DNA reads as TGTGCCAGCAGCTCCGGGACAACTTATTCACCCCTCCACTTT. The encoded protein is CASSSGTTYSPLHF.

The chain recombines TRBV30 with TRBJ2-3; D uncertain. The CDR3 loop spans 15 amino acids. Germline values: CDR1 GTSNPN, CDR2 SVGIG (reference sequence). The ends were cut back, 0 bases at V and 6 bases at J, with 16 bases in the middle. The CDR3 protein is CAWSVLVGSRDTQYF. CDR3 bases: TGTGCCTGGAGTGTACTGGTAGGCTCTAGGGATACGCAGTATTTT.

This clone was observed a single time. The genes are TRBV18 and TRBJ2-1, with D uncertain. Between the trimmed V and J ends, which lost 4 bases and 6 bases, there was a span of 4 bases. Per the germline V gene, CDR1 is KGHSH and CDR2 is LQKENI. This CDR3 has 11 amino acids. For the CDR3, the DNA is TGTGCCAGCTCACGAGGCAATGAGCAGTTCTTC. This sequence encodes CASSRGNEQFF.

The CDR3 here is CASNRRGGGFDGYTF. For the CDR3, the DNA is TGTGCCAGCAACCGGCGCGGCGGGGGTTTTGATGGCTACACCTTC. The chain uses TRBV5-8 and TRBJ1-2; a weak D match, TRBD1 (5 bases). The germline V and J ends were trimmed by 6 bases and 6 bases, with 21 bases remaining between them. The CDR3 length is 15 residues. Germline CDR1 is SGHTS and CDR2 is YDEGEE.